The present T cell receptor (beta chain) was sequenced within a study of cytomegalovirus exposure and HLA in healthy donors. Whole-study findings and limits: Among donors in an Asian-associated ancestry cluster, a later analysis reportedly found fewer N-insertions than the approximately 670-donor mean. In a later analysis, TCR beta V- and J-gene trimming was associated with a missense DCLRE1C variant.

The PCR used 60 Vbeta and 13 Jbeta primers. Generated by immunoSEQ multiplex PCR, the TCRdb table keeps only in-frame clones and is missing some. The sample lists around 200,000 clones, 60% to 85% occurring once. A remark on this clone: Its antigen is not known.

Sample: PBMCs. This clonotype originated in a male donor in good health and CMV-seronegative.

CDR3 loop: CASSFRPLAALYNEQFF. DNA of the CDR3: TGTGCCAGCAGCTTCAGACCCTTAGCGGCCCTTTACAATGAGCAGTTCTTC. The chain employs TRBV11-2 and TRBJ2-1, with a tentative D call TRBD2 (6 bases). The CDR3 sequence is 17 residues long. V was cut by 3 bases and J by 4 bases, with 19 bases left in between. The germline gives CDR1 SGHAT, CDR2 FQNNGV.